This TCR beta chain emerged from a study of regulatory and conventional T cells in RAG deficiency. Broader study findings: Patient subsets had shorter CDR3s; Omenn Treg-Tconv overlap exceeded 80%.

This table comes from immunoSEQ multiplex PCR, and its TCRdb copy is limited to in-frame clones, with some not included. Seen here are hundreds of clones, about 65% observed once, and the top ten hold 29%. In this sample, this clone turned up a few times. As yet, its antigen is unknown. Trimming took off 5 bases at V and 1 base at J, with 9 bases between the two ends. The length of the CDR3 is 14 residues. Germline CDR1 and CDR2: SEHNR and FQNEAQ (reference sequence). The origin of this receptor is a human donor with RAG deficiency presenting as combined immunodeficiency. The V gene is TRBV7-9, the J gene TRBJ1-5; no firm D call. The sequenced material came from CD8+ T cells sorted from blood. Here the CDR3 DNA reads TGTGCCAGCAGCATTACCGCAAGCAATCAGCCCCAGCATTTT. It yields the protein CASSITASNQPQHF.